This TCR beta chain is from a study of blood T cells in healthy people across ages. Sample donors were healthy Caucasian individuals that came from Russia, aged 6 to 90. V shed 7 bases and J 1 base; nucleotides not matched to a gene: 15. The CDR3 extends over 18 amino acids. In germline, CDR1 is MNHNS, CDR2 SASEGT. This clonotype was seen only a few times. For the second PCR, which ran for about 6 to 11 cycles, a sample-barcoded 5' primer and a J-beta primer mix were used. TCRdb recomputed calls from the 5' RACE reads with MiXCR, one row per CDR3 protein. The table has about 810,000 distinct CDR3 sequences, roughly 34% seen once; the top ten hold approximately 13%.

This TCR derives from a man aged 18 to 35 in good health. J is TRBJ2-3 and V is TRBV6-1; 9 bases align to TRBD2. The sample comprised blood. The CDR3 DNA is TGTGCCAGCACCTTACGGGTACGAGCGGGGGGTCGCACAGATACGCAGTATTTT. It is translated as CASTLRVRAGGRTDTQYF.